One and the same sample provided the 29 T cell receptor beta chains below, sequenced in a study of blood T cells in healthy people across ages. Using a J-beta primer mix together with a sample-barcoded 5' primer, a second PCR was run for about 6 to 11 cycles. MiXCR was run by TCRdb on the 5' RACE reads, yielding one entry per CDR3 protein. The table has hundreds of thousands of distinct CDR3 sequences, approximately 21% seen once. Sample: blood. The source is a man in his 70s in good health.

This clonotype showed up just a few times. This rearrangement joins TRBV10-3 to TRBJ1-4, with TRBD1 as a possible D gene (5 bases). Germline V lookup: CDR1 ENHRY, CDR2 SYGVKD. V lost 0 bases, J lost 5 bases, and 10 bases lay in between. The length of the CDR3 is 15 residues. The DNA for the CDR3 is TGTGCCATCAGTGAGTCGACGGCAGGGAATGAAAAACTGTTTTTT. Translating gives CAISESTAGNEKLFF.

This sequence joins TRBV5-8 and TRBJ2-3; tentatively, D is TRBD1 (5 bases). CDR3 size: 15 residues. Trimming left V 3 bases short and J 0 bases short, with 11 bases between. Germline CDR1 reads SGHTS; CDR2 reads YDEGEE. The CDR3 nucleotides are TGTGCCAGCAGCTCCAGGGTTATCAGCACAGATACGCAGTATTTT. Amino acid sequence: CASSSRVISTDTQYF.

This chain uses TRBV10-3 with TRBJ2-1; 11 nucleotides agree with TRBD2. Germline V gene sequence: CDR1 ENHRY, CDR2 SYGVKD. CDR3 length: 14 residues. The junction had 2 bases not matched to a gene; V was cut back by 6 bases and J by 4 bases. CDR3 sequence reads: CAISGTSGYNEQFF. The CDR3 coding sequence is TGTGCCATCAGCGGGACTAGCGGATACAATGAGCAGTTCTTC.

This clonotype occurred a few times. The chain employs TRBV28 and TRBJ1-4; D remains ambiguous. The CDR3 contains 12 residues. Germline V lookup: CDR1 MDHEN, CDR2 SYDVKM. V was shortened by 3 bases and J by 14 bases, with 13 bases between the two germline ends. This CDR3 reads CASSLQESRLFF. CDR3 coding DNA: TGTGCCAGCAGTTTGCAAGAATCAAGGCTGTTTTTT.

This clonotype was seen only a few times. This chain connects TRBV6-1 to TRBJ2-4; a weak D match, TRBD2 (5 bases). Trimming left V 7 bases short and J 8 bases short, with 9 bases between. The CDR3 runs 11 residues. Germline CDR1 reads MNHNS; CDR2 reads SASEGT. The CDR3 sequence is CASTGKDIQYF. Here the CDR3 DNA reads TGTGCCAGCACCGGGAAGGACATTCAGTACTTC.

About this clonotype itself: With a much larger clone just one base away, this may be a read error. The genes are TRBV20-1 and TRBJ2-1; 10 nucleotides match TRBD2. The CDR3 has 16 residues. The J segment lost 6 bases and the V segment lost 0 bases, leaving 8 bases of the junction unmatched. Germline loops: CDR1 DFQATT, CDR2 SNEGSKA (reference sequence). CDR3 sequence: CSARDLALAGCNEQFF. The CDR3 DNA follows: TGCAGTGCTAGAGATCTTGCACTAGCGGGATGCAATGAGCAGTTCTTC.

This clonotype was detected a few times. V and J are TRBV28 and TRBJ2-5; D is possibly TRBD1 (6 bases). Per germline, CDR1 MDHEN and CDR2 SYDVKM. CDR3 size: 15 residues. Between the trimmed V and J ends, which lost 2 bases and 8 bases, there was a span of 18 bases. Here the CDR3 reads CASSLQGPNESTQYF. CDR3 coding DNA: TGTGCCAGCAGTTTACAGGGGCCCAACGAGAGTACCCAGTACTTC.

In its sample, this clonotype was seen many times. The chain couples TRBV9 to TRBJ2-5; 9 bases line up with TRBD1. The junction had 6 bases not matched to a gene; V was cut back by 4 bases and J by 2 bases. CDR1 and CDR2 (germline): SGDLS, YYNGEE. The CDR3 consists of 15 residues. The CDR3 spells CASSKGTGRQETQYF. Written as DNA, the CDR3 is TGTGCCAGCAGCAAAGGGACAGGGAGGCAAGAGACCCAGTACTTC.

In its sample, this clonotype was seen many times. The chain combines TRBV12-3 or TRBV12-4 with TRBJ2-1; D may correspond to TRBD1 or TRBD2 (5 bases each). The V gene lost 6 bases and the J gene lost 8 bases, with 23 bases spanning the gap. The CDR3 consists of 16 residues. CDR3 loop: CASRRSRGGFSDEQFF. CDR3 bases: TGTGCCAGCAGACGTTCGAGGGGTGGTTTTAGCGATGAGCAGTTCTTC.

On this clonotype: A junction end diverges from the germline sequence, so it may reflect a read error. The chain links TRBV11-3 to TRBJ2-5; TRBD2 agrees at 12 bases. The germline V gene encodes CDR1 SGHNT and CDR2 YENEEA. The CDR3 sequence is 13 residues long. CDR3 amino acids: CASSTLAGGLVAF. CDR3 nucleotides: TGTGCCAGCAGCACACTAGCGGGAGGCCTCGTTGCCTTC.

This clonotype was found a few times. J is TRBJ2-7 and V is TRBV20-1, with a weak D call TRBD1 (6 bases). Germline CDR1 is DFQATT and CDR2 is SNEGSKA (reference sequence). This CDR3 has 12 amino acids. V was clipped by 6 bases and J by 2 bases, with 11 bases between them. CDR3 DNA sequence: TGCAGTGCAAATACAGGGCCCTACGAGCAGTACTTC. It specifies CSANTGPYEQYF.

J is TRBJ2-2 and V is TRBV12-3 or TRBV12-4, with 8 bases that match TRBD1. CDR3 length: 15 amino acids. Trimming at V came to 5 bases and at J to 4 bases, leaving 6 bases not matched to a gene. DNA for the CDR3: TGTGCCAGCAGTCCCCGGGACAGGCTCACCGGGGAGCTGTTTTTT. It codes for CASSPRDRLTGELFF.

This clonotype appeared a few times. J is TRBJ1-2 and V is TRBV2; TRBD1 is a possible D gene (5 bases). Trimming took 1 base from V and 3 from J, leaving 9 bases between them. Germline lookup yields CDR1 SNHLY and CDR2 FYNNEI. This CDR3 has 14 amino acids. The CDR3 nucleotides read TGTGCCAGCAGTGAAGAAGCGGGGGACTATGGCTACACCTTC. Translating gives CASSEEAGDYGYTF.

Only a few counts were recorded for this clonotype. The chain combines TRBV7-8 with TRBJ1-3; no clear D. Germline assignment: CDR1 SGHVS and CDR2 FQNEAQ. CDR3 length: 13 residues. Trimming left V 0 bases short and J 5 bases short, with 5 bases between. In DNA, the CDR3 is TGTGCCAGCAGCTTAGCCCAGAGAAACACCATATATTTT. This gives the protein CASSLAQRNTIYF.

In its sample, this clonotype was seen a few times. At one of its ends the junction is not consistent with the germline gene, which may arise from a read error. The V gene is TRBV20-1, the J gene TRBJ2-2; D might be TRBD2 (7 bases). The length of the CDR3 is 16 residues. CDR1 DFQATT and CDR2 SNEGSKA come from the germline V gene (reference sequence). As DNA, the CDR3 is TGCAGTGCTGGAGATGAGGACGGGGGGCCCCCCGGGGAGCTGTTTTTT. It encodes CSAGDEDGGPPGELFF.

V usage is TRBV5-6 and J usage is TRBJ2-1; D may be TRBD1 (5 bases). The CDR3 extends over 15 amino acids. Germline CDR1 and CDR2: SGHDT and YYEEEE. The V end lost 4 bases, the J end lost 7 bases, and 18 bases lay between the germline ends. The CDR3 sequence is CASSGARVPRNEQFF. In DNA form, the CDR3 reads TGTGCCAGCAGCGGGGCCAGGGTGCCTCGTAATGAGCAGTTCTTC. The entire variable domain, with the rest obtained from reference TRBV5-6 and TRBJ2-1, is as follows: DAGVTQSPTHLIKTRGQQVTLRCSPKSGHDTVSWYQQALGQGPQFIFQYYEEEERQRGNFPDRFSGHQFPNYSSELNVNALLLGDSALYLCASSGARVPRNEQFFGPGTRLTVL.

This clonotype turned up a few times. The chain couples TRBV18 to TRBJ1-1; 8 bases line up with TRBD1. V was clipped by 2 bases and J by 5 bases; unmatched bases: 4. The germline CDR1 and CDR2 sequences are KGHSH and LQKENI. This CDR3 has 14 amino acids. CDR3 sequence: CASSPRTGITEAFF. The CDR3 nucleotides read TGTGCCAGCTCACCAAGGACAGGGATTACTGAAGCTTTCTTT.

This clonotype was seen at least ten times. The V and J genes are TRBV29-1 and TRBJ2-5; D is unresolved. The ends were cut back, 4 bases at V and 4 bases at J, with 4 bases in the middle. CDR1 and CDR2 from the germline V gene are SQVTM and ANQGSEA. The CDR3 sequence is 10 residues long. CDR3 sequence reads: CSVARETQYF. The CDR3 nucleotides are TGCAGCGTTGCCCGAGAGACCCAGTACTTC. Full variable domain (rest looked up from reference TRBV29-1 and TRBJ2-5): SAVISQKPSRDICQRGTSLTIQCQVDSQVTMMFWYRQQPGQSLTLIATANQGSEATYESGFVIDKFPISRPNLTFSTLTVSNMSPEDSSIYLCSVARETQYFGPGTRLLVL.

Concerning this clonotype: Relative to the germline gene, one junction end is altered; a read error may explain this. The gene calls are TRBV15 and TRBJ2-4, with 7 bases matching TRBD1. Germline assignment: CDR1 LNHNV and CDR2 YYDKDF (reference sequence). The CDR3 loop spans 16 amino acids. In nucleotides, the CDR3 is TGTACCACCAGCAGAGAGGACAGGATGGCCAAAAACATTCAGTACTTC. Amino acids: CTTSREDRMAKNIQYF.

This clonotype occurred a few times. The rearrangement links TRBV5-1 to TRBJ2-5; D is uncertain. CDR1 is SGHRS and CDR2 is YFSETQ in the germline V gene. Trimming removed 0 bases at V and 9 bases at J, with 18 bases between. The CDR3 loop spans 15 amino acids. CDR3 sequence: CASSLVVGSLGSQYF. The CDR3 coding sequence is TGCGCCAGCAGCTTGGTAGTGGGATCTTTGGGATCCCAGTACTTC.

This clonotype was picked up a small number of times. V usage is TRBV29-1 and J usage is TRBJ2-5; perhaps TRBD1 as D (6 bases). Gene TRBJ2-1 matches the end of the DNA better, so the J call may be wrong. The germline V gene encodes CDR1 SQVTM and CDR2 ANQGSEA. CDR3 length equals 14 residues. Written as DNA, the CDR3 is TGCAGCGTTGCAGGGGTGGTGGGAGTGATGGAGCAGTTCTTC. Its translation is CSVAGVVGVMEQFF.

The V and J genes are TRBV10-3 and TRBJ2-5; 8 positions match TRBD2. The J call is doubtful: the DNA matches TRBJ2-1 better. The germline gives CDR1 ENHRY, CDR2 SYGVKD. This CDR3 contains 13 residues. CDR3 sequence: CAISNIAGNEQFF. The CDR3 region has the DNA TGTGCCATCAGCAATATAGCGGGAAATGAGCAGTTCTTC.

This clonotype has a count of ten or more. This chain connects TRBV20-1 to TRBJ2-1; 8 bases map to TRBD2. The germline CDR1 and CDR2 sequences are DFQATT and SNEGSKA (reference sequence). The CDR3 spans 16 residues. V lost 1 base, J lost 2 bases, and 7 bases stayed unmatched. The CDR3, as DNA: TGCAGTGCTAGAGCCGTTCCGGGACTAGCCTACAATGAGCAGTTCTTC. Translation: CSARAVPGLAYNEQFF.

This clonotype occurred a few times. The chain uses TRBV15 and TRBJ1-4; 8 nucleotides match TRBD1. The CDR3 has 14 amino acids. V gave up 4 bases and J gave up 6 bases; unmatched junction bases: 4. CDR1 is LNHNV, CDR2 YYDKDF, per germline (reference sequence). For the CDR3, the DNA is TGTGCCACCAGCATAAGGGGACAGGATGAAAAACTGTTTTTT. Protein sequence: CATSIRGQDEKLFF.

V and J are TRBV7-9 and TRBJ2-3, with 9 bases that match TRBD1. Germline V gene lookup returns CDR1 SEHNR and CDR2 FQNEAQ (reference sequence). V was clipped by 5 bases and J by 2 bases; unmatched bases: 5. CDR3 size: 15 residues. The CDR3 bases are TGTGCCAGCAGCACTACAGGGGGCATCACAGATACGCAGTATTTT. This gives the protein CASSTTGGITDTQYF.

This sequence joins TRBV20-1 and TRBJ2-1, with 13 bases identical to TRBD2. V trimming: 0 bases; J trimming: 8 bases; junction bases outside the gene matches: 16. Germline CDR1 and CDR2: DFQATT and SNEGSKA (reference sequence). There are 19 residues in the CDR3. DNA for the CDR3: TGCAGTGCTAGAGATCCAACTAGCGGGAGGGTTAAGCTTCGATATGAGCAGTTCTTC. Translating it yields CSARDPTSGRVKLRYEQFF.

This sequence joins TRBV20-1 and TRBJ2-7; 12 positions match TRBD1. V lost 6 bases and J lost 3; bases outside the gene matches: 18. This CDR3 contains 18 residues. Germline values: CDR1 DFQATT, CDR2 SNEGSKA (reference sequence). CDR3 coding DNA: TGCAGTGCAACCGGGACAGGGGGCTTAGGACTAGCGGACTACGAGCAGTACTTC. This codes for CSATGTGGLGLADYEQYF.

The chain carries TRBV21-1 and TRBJ2-5; whether TRBD2, the table's D call, matches the DNA was not checked. TRBV21-1 counts as a pseudogene. The CDR3 covers 17 residues. The CDR3 DNA follows: TGTGCCAGCAGCAAAGCTTGCACTAGCGGGACTTCTGAGACCCGGTACTTC. Encoded protein: CASSKACTSGTSETRYF.

The genes are TRBV20-1 and TRBJ1-2, with 9 bases lining up with TRBD1. Germline V lookup: CDR1 DFQATT, CDR2 SNEGSKA (reference sequence). V trimming: 5 bases; J trimming: 6 bases; junction bases outside the gene matches: 7. This CDR3 has 13 residues. CDR3 coding DNA: TGCAGTGCTCTTTGGACAGGGGTGGATGGCTACACCTTC. Translated: CSALWTGVDGYTF.